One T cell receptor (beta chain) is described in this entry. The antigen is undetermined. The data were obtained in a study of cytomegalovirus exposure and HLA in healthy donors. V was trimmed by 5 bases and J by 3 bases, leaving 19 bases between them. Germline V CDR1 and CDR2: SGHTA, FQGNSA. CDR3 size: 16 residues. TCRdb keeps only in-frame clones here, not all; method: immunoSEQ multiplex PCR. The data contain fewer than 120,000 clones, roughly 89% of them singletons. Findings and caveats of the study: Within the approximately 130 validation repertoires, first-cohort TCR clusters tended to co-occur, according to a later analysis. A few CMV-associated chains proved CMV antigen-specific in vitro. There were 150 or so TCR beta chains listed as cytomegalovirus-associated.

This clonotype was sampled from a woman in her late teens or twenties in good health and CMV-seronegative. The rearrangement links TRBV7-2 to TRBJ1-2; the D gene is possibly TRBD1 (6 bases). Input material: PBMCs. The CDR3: CASSRYRLQGDYGYTF. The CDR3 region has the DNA TGTGCCAGCAGCCGATACCGTTTACAGGGCGACTATGGCTACACCTTC.